This T cell receptor beta chain was identified in a study of T cell responses to AZD1222 COVID-19 vaccine. With regard to this clone: Its target is unknown.

CDR1 is SGDLS, CDR2 YYNGEE, per germline. With 4 bases clipped from V and 5 bases from J, the junction kept 13 bases outside the gene matches. The CDR3 runs to 16 residues. Clones were read by immunoSEQ multiplex PCR, and TCRdb kept only the in-frame ones, dropping some. The sample has about 110,000 clones, approximately 94% seen once. Study-wide findings and caveats: White British people made up most donors, females outnumbered males, and clonal diversity was possibly underestimated. Among vaccine-associated CD4 TCRs, coverage spanned spike, with dominance at 160-218 and 743-854. Only a handful of AZD1222 recipients, more than 5 in all, had baseline seropositivity.

The chain combines TRBV9 with TRBJ1-2; 8 bases match TRBD1. Specimen: peripheral blood, collected 28 days after the second AZD1222 dose. This clonotype originated in an adult who received the AZD1222 COVID-19 vaccine. The CDR3 here is CASSPGVIRGQYGYTF. In DNA, the CDR3 is TGTGCCAGCAGCCCGGGCGTTATCAGGGGGCAATATGGCTACACCTTC.